This TCR beta chain was sequenced in a study of blood T cell repertoires in COVID-19. This clone was found once. The study drew participants aged roughly 18 to 89 years from 20 to 30 US areas. The data were produced by immunoSEQ multiplex PCR, yet TCRdb's version contains in-frame clones alone and is incomplete. The table lists 200,000 to 300,000 clones, about nine tenths of them singletons. Sequencing was carried out using PBMCs or T cells enriched from blood (not recorded which). The receptor was isolated from a woman aged 40 to 49 with acute COVID-19.

CDR3 nucleotide sequence: TGTGCCAGCAGCTTGGGCAGAGAGACATACAATGAGCAGTTCTTC. It yields the protein CASSLGRETYNEQFF. The chain couples TRBV5-4 to TRBJ2-1; D uncertain. Trimming stripped 0 bases from V and 4 bases from J, with 11 bases between. Looked up from germline, CDR1 is SGHNT and CDR2 is YYREEE (reference sequence). The CDR3 has 15 amino acids.